Following are 15 T cell receptor beta chains from one sample sequenced in a study of OX40 agonist ivuxolimab in advanced cancers. Library preparation used the immunoSEQ multiplex PCR assay. As stored in TCRdb, this immuneACCESS dataset retains in-frame rearrangements with V and J assigned. A fraction of the clones does not appear; measured against another copy, unresolved V genes explain less than half of the discrepancy, and the remainder lacks a known reason. Recorded for this sample are about 64,000 clones; about 91% of them occurred a single time. Of the sample, roughly 0.45% falls within the top ten clones. Sequenced material: CD4+ or CD8+ T cells sorted from blood, taken in a trial of the OX40 agonist ivuxolimab. The origin of the receptors is an adult with an advanced solid tumor such as melanoma, head and neck, liver or kidney cancer.

This clone was observed a single time. The chain is built from TRBV12-5 and TRBJ2-1; 10 nucleotides align to TRBD2. The germline V gene encodes CDR1 LGHNT and CDR2 FRNRAP. Trimming cost V 6 bases and J 7 bases; bases outside gene matches: 9. The CDR3 totals 15 residues. The CDR3 spells CASGPSGSLLNEQFF. The CDR3 nucleotides read TGTGCTAGTGGACCTAGCGGGAGTTTACTGAATGAGCAGTTCTTC. The whole variable domain, remainder taken from reference TRBV12-5 and TRBJ2-1, is DARVTQTPRHKVTEMGQEVTMRCQPILGHNTVFWYRQTMMQGLELLAYFRNRAPLDDSGMPKDRFSAEMPDATLATLKIQPSEPRDSAVYFCASGPSGSLLNEQFFGPGTRLTVL.

The J gene is TRBJ2-7, the V gene TRBV15; D is uncertain. Deletions cut 1 base from V and 7 bases from J, with 14 bases between. In germline, CDR1 is LNHNV, CDR2 YYDKDF (reference sequence). The CDR3 sequence is 14 residues long. The CDR3 nucleotides read TGTGCCACCAGCAGAGTAGATTTGTCGCGGGAGCAGTACTTC. This sequence encodes CATSRVDLSREQYF.

This chain links TRBV9 with TRBJ2-1; 7 positions match TRBD2. Germline lookup yields CDR1 SGDLS and CDR2 YYNGEE. Germline trimming cut 0 bases from V and 11 bases from J; bases unmatched to any gene: 5. The CDR3 spans 13 residues. Here the CDR3 reads CASSVEAGSKQFF. The CDR3 DNA sequence: TGTGCCAGCAGCGTAGAAGCGGGGAGTAAGCAGTTCTTC.

This chain connects TRBV7-2 to TRBJ2-2, with D possibly being TRBD1 (6 bases). The CDR3 is 14 residues long. Trimming took off 0 bases at V and 6 bases at J, with 8 bases between the two ends. Per germline, CDR1 SGHTA and CDR2 FQGNSA. The CDR3 region is CASSLATGSGELFF. As DNA, the CDR3 is TGTGCCAGCAGCTTAGCCACAGGGTCCGGGGAGCTGTTTTTT.

V gene TRBV4-3 combines with J gene TRBJ2-7; possibly TRBD1 or TRBD2 for D (5 bases each). From germline, CDR1 is LGHNA and CDR2 YSLEER. Trimming left V 0 bases short and J 6 bases short, with 15 bases between. The CDR3 consists of 15 residues. The DNA for the CDR3 is TGCGCCAGCAGCCAAGATACCGGAAGGGGAGCCGAGCAGTACTTC. It yields the protein CASSQDTGRGAEQYF.

The chain joins TRBV7-9 to TRBJ1-2; D not resolved. The V end was cut by 1 base, the J end by 5 bases, with 14 bases between. Germline lookup yields CDR1 SEHNR and CDR2 FQNEAQ (reference sequence). The CDR3 consists of 15 residues. CDR3 coding DNA: TGTGCCAGCAGCTTAGTGATCGGCGACCGTTATGGCTACACCTTC. Its protein product is CASSLVIGDRYGYTF.

The rearrangement joins TRBV27 to TRBJ2-5; the match to TRBD1 covers 11 bases. The CDR3 extends over 15 amino acids. Germline V gives CDR1 MNHEY, CDR2 SMNVEV (reference sequence). J gave up 3 bases and V 5 bases, and 5 bases lay outside the gene matches. The CDR3 DNA is TGTGCCAGCAGTCCCTGGACAGGGGGCAAAGAGACCCAGTACTTC. As protein: CASSPWTGGKETQYF.

This chain links TRBV5-1 with TRBJ2-2; D is possibly TRBD2 (5 bases). V was clipped by 5 bases and J by 1 base, with 9 bases between them. CDR1 SGHRS and CDR2 YFSETQ come from the germline V gene. The CDR3 runs 14 residues. The CDR3 region has the DNA TGCGCCAGCAGTCTCGGGGTGAACACCGGGGAGCTGTTTTTT. Translation: CASSLGVNTGELFF.

The rearrangement joins TRBV2 to TRBJ2-3; 8 bases are a match to TRBD2. This CDR3 spans 16 amino acids. V dropped 8 bases and J dropped 0; count of bases not matched to a gene: 10. Germline V gives CDR1 SNHLY, CDR2 FYNNEI. CDR3 nucleotides: TGTGCCAGCTCCGGGGGCGCTAGCGGGAGCACAGATACGCAGTATTTT. Amino acids: CASSGGASGSTDTQYF.

The chain uses TRBV30 and TRBJ2-2; D might be TRBD2 (5 bases). The germline gives CDR1 GTSNPN, CDR2 SVGIG (reference sequence). The V end was cut by 3 bases, the J end by 0 bases, with 8 bases between. The CDR3 runs to 14 residues. CDR3: CAWREAANTGELFF. The CDR3 nucleotides read TGTGCCTGGAGGGAGGCTGCGAACACCGGGGAGCTGTTTTTT. Full variable domain (outside the CDR3, taken from reference TRBV30 and TRBJ2-2): SQTIHQWPATLVQPVGSPLSLECTVEGTSNPNLYWYRQAAGRGLQLLFYSVGIGQISSEVPQNLSASRPQDRQFILSSKKLLLSDSGFYLCAWREAANTGELFFGEGSRLTVL.

The chain carries TRBV4-2 and TRBJ2-7; 7 nucleotides align to TRBD2. Germline trimming cut 0 bases from V and 7 bases from J; bases unmatched to any gene: 6. The CDR3 spans 14 residues. CDR1 is LGHNA, CDR2 YNFKEQ, per germline. The CDR3 here is CASSQERRGGEQYF. For the CDR3, the DNA is TGTGCCAGCAGCCAAGAAAGGCGGGGAGGGGAGCAGTACTTC.

The J gene is TRBJ2-5, the V gene TRBV11-3, with D perhaps matching TRBD2 (6 bases). Between the trimmed V and J ends, which lost 4 bases and 5 bases, there was a span of 23 bases. The CDR3 has 17 amino acids. Per germline, CDR1 SGHNT and CDR2 YENEEA. CDR3 DNA sequence: TGTGCCAGCAGCTCACCCCCGGACACTTACGGAGGGGAGACCCAGTACTTC. Its protein is CASSSPPDTYGGETQYF. The whole variable domain, filled in from reference TRBV11-3 and TRBJ2-5, reads EAGVVQSPRYKIIEKKQPVAFWCNPISGHNTLYWYLQNLGQGPELLIRYENEEAVDDSQLPKDRFSAERLKGVDSTLKIQPAELGDSAVYLCASSSPPDTYGGETQYFGPGTRLLVL.

The chain has TRBV18 and TRBJ2-1, with TRBD2 matching 11 bases. The J segment lost 0 bases and the V segment lost 2 bases, leaving 3 bases of the junction unmatched. The germline gives CDR1 KGHSH, CDR2 LQKENI. CDR3 length: 17 residues. The DNA of the CDR3 is TGTGCCAGCTCACCAAGTAGCGGGAGGGTCTCCTACAATGAGCAGTTCTTC. Translating gives CASSPSSGRVSYNEQFF. Combining the CDR3 with reference TRBV18 and TRBJ2-1 gives the whole variable domain NAGVMQNPRHLVRRRGQEARLRCSPMKGHSHVYWYRQLPEEGLKFMVYLQKENIIDESGMPKERFSAEFPKEGPSILRIQQVVRGDSAAYFCASSPSSGRVSYNEQFFGPGTRLTVL.

The CDR3 spells CASSILPRSGGNTIYF. CDR3 nucleotide sequence: TGTGCCAGCAGCATCCTCCCCAGAAGTGGCGGCAACACCATATATTTT. The chain is built from TRBV7-8 and TRBJ1-3; no definite D call. The CDR3 consists of 16 residues. Germline V gene lookup returns CDR1 SGHVS and CDR2 FQNEAQ. V was pared by 5 bases and J by 7 bases, with 21 bases between. Variable domain in full (rest from reference TRBV7-8 and TRBJ1-3): GAGVSQSPRYKVAKRGQDVALRCDPISGHVSLFWYQQALGQGPEFLTYFQNEAQLDKSGLPSDRFFAERPEGSVSTLKIQRTQQEDSAVYLCASSILPRSGGNTIYFGEGSWLTVV.

This chain links TRBV18 with TRBJ1-5, with 8 bases fitting TRBD1. Germline trimming cut 5 bases from V and 4 bases from J; bases unmatched to any gene: 7. Germline CDR1 KGHSH, CDR2 LQKENI. The CDR3 length is 15 residues. CDR3 sequence reads: CASSVDRGRNQPQHF. DNA of the CDR3: TGTGCCAGCTCAGTCGACAGGGGACGGAATCAGCCCCAGCATTTT.